These 7 T cell receptor beta chains came from one sample sequenced in a study of blood T cells in healthy people across ages. The authors ran a second PCR of 7 to 11 cycles using a sample-barcoded 5' primer and a J-beta primer mix. TCRdb processed the 5' RACE reads anew with MiXCR; each CDR3 protein has one entry. The sample lists 800,000 to 950,000 distinct CDR3 sequences; 25% to 30% were seen once. The data also belong to a second study, concerning T cells of mothers and their children.

The specimen was blood. All receptors derive from a woman in her forties in good health.

This clonotype was seen a few times. The rearrangement links TRBV4-3 to TRBJ1-6; D remains unclear. The CDR3 consists of 16 residues. In germline, CDR1 is LGHNA, CDR2 YSLEER. V shed 0 bases and J shed 3 bases, with 9 bases lying between them. The CDR3 region is CASSQEGGYYNSPLHF. As DNA, the CDR3 is TGCGCCAGCAGCCAAGAGGGAGGGTACTATAATTCACCCCTCCACTTT.

This clonotype was detected a few times. Germline is not matched at one junction end, which may reflect a read error. V gene TRBV4-2 combines with J gene TRBJ1-5, with no clear D. Germline CDR1 is LGHNA and CDR2 is YNFKEQ. The CDR3 covers 16 residues. The CDR3 loop is CAGSHIGEGNHQPQHF. Written as DNA, the CDR3 is TGTGCCGGCAGCCATATCGGGGAAGGAAACCATCAGCCCCAGCATTTT.

As to this clonotype: A much more abundant neighbour one base away suggests this may be a read error. The chain employs TRBV7-2 and TRBJ2-3; TRBD2 might be the D (5 bases). Germline CDR1 reads SGHTA; CDR2 reads FQGNSA. The CDR3 sequence is 15 residues long. The V and J ends lost 1 base and 4 bases respectively, with 12 bases between them. In DNA form, the CDR3 reads TGTGCCAGCAGCTTAGTAGAGGGCTTGGCAGATACGCAGTATTTT. Its translation is CASSLVEGLADTQYF. The variable domain in full, with the rest retrieved from reference TRBV7-2 and TRBJ2-3, is GAGVSQSPSNKVTEKGKDVELRCDPISGHTALYWYRQSLGQGLEFLIYFQGNSAPDKSGLPSDRFSAERTGGSVSTLTIQRTQQEDSAVYLCASSLVEGLADTQYFGPGTRLTVL.

This clonotype was recorded at least ten times. The chain carries TRBV7-9 and TRBJ2-1; TRBD2 agrees at 7 bases. The CDR3 consists of 15 residues. Germline CDR1 SEHNR, CDR2 FQNEAQ (reference sequence). The J segment lost 4 bases and the V segment lost 1 base, leaving 4 bases of the junction unmatched. The CDR3 nucleotides are TGTGCCAGCAGCTTAGGTGGGGGGGAATACAATGAGCAGTTCTTC. Its protein product is CASSLGGGEYNEQFF.

The DNA of the CDR3 is TGTGCCAGCAGCCCAGACAGGGGAGATGAAAAACTGTTTTTT. This translates into CASSPDRGDEKLFF. This chain links TRBV7-2 with TRBJ1-4; 8 nucleotides agree with TRBD1. Germline CDR1 and CDR2: SGHTA and FQGNSA. Trimming took 5 bases from V and 6 from J; bases not matched to a gene: 5. The CDR3 spans 14 residues.

Of note for this clonotype: The conserved final phenylalanine or tryptophan is absent from the CDR3, which likely points to a read error. The rearrangement uses TRBV12-3 or TRBV12-4 and TRBJ1-1; D remains unclear. CDR3 length: 13 residues. V lost 5 bases, J lost 8 bases, and 15 bases lay in between. CDR3 in amino acids: CASSLHFGSEAFC. The CDR3 bases are TGTGCCAGCAGTCTCCATTTCGGTAGCGAAGCTTTCTGT.

This clonotype was observed a handful of times. The V call is TRBV18, the J call TRBJ2-3; 9 bases agree with TRBD1. Per germline, CDR1 KGHSH and CDR2 LQKENI. With V trimmed by 2 bases and J by 0 bases, 3 bases remained unmatched. CDR3 length: 16 amino acids. CDR3 residues: CASSPRTGASTDTQYF. The CDR3, as DNA: TGTGCCAGCTCACCAAGGACAGGGGCTAGCACAGATACGCAGTATTTT.